Each of the 10 T cell receptor beta chains below was sequenced from the same sample in a study of follicular helper T cells after annual influenza vaccination. TCRdb keeps only in-frame clones here, not all; method: immunoSEQ multiplex PCR. The sample lists thousands of clones; roughly 90% were seen once. Time point described: 2015-2016 season, 7 days after influenza vaccination. Source: CXCR5+ CD38- circulating T follicular helper cells from blood, taken 7 days after influenza vaccination. Subset indicated: circulating Tfh, non-naive CD4+CXCR5+PD-1+ (ICOS+CD38+ or ICOS-CD38-). Receptor source: an adult who received the influenza vaccine.

The chain employs TRBV9 and TRBJ1-1; 9 positions match TRBD1. V lost 3 bases and J lost 5; bases outside the gene matches: 5. Germline CDR1 SGDLS, CDR2 YYNGEE. The CDR3 consists of 14 residues. Here the CDR3 reads CASSEQGAGTEAFF. As DNA, the CDR3 is TGTGCCAGCAGCGAACAGGGGGCAGGTACTGAAGCTTTCTTT.

This chain connects TRBV6-1 to TRBJ1-3; D gene ambiguous. This CDR3 is 15 amino acids long. Germline CDR1 MNHNS, CDR2 SASEGT. Between the trimmed V and J ends, which lost 4 bases and 0 bases, there was a span of 10 bases. The chain's CDR3 is CASSGTWDSGNTIYF. CDR3 bases: TGTGCCAGCAGTGGGACCTGGGACTCTGGAAACACCATATATTTT.

The V call is TRBV19, the J call TRBJ1-2, with D unclear. Germline-derived CDR1 and CDR2 are LNHDA and SQIVND (reference sequence). CDR3 length equals 11 residues. Deletions cut 4 bases from V and 3 bases from J, with 3 bases between. In DNA form, the CDR3 reads TGTGCCAGTAGTAGGGACTATGGCTACACCTTC. Amino acid sequence: CASSRDYGYTF.

CDR3 amino acids: CASSWSSYEQYF. The CDR3 DNA reads as TGCGCCAGCAGCTGGAGCTCCTACGAGCAGTACTTC. This chain links TRBV5-1 with TRBJ2-7; no clear D. The CDR3 loop spans 12 amino acids. V lost 3 bases to trimming and J lost 0 bases, with 4 bases between them. Per the germline V gene, CDR1 is SGHRS and CDR2 is YFSETQ. Complete variable domain (other parts from reference TRBV5-1 and TRBJ2-7): KAGVTQTPRYLIKTRGQQVTLSCSPISGHRSVSWYQQTPGQGLQFLFEYFSETQRNKGNFPGRFSGRQFSNSRSEMNVSTLELGDSALYLCASSWSSYEQYFGPGTRLTVT.

The V gene is TRBV5-4, the J gene TRBJ2-5, with TRBD1 matching over 8 bases. J gave up 2 bases and V 0 bases, and 0 bases lay outside the gene matches. The CDR3 is 14 residues long. The germline CDR1 and CDR2 sequences are SGHNT and YYREEE (reference sequence). The CDR3 nucleotides read TGTGCCAGCAGCTTGGGGGACAGGCAAGAGACCCAGTACTTC. Protein: CASSLGDRQETQYF. Full variable domain (rest looked up from reference TRBV5-4 and TRBJ2-5): ETGVTQSPTHLIKTRGQQVTLRCSSQSGHNTVSWYQQALGQGPQFIFQYYREEENGRGNFPPRFSGLQFPNYSSELNVNALELDDSALYLCASSLGDRQETQYFGPGTRLLVL.

This clone has only one observation. The V gene is TRBV29-1, the J gene TRBJ2-7; D may match TRBD1 or TRBD2 (5 bases each). CDR3 length equals 11 residues. V lost 3 bases to trimming and J lost 6 bases, with 9 bases between them. CDR1 and CDR2 (germline): SQVTM, ANQGSEA. Here the CDR3 reads CSVDRAGEQYF. CDR3 in DNA: TGCAGCGTTGACAGGGCGGGCGAGCAGTACTTC.

This chain connects TRBV7-9 to TRBJ1-1; 9 bases agree with TRBD1. The V and J ends lost 3 bases and 1 base, in that order; junction bases with no gene match: 9. The germline V gene encodes CDR1 SEHNR and CDR2 FQNEAQ (reference sequence). CDR3 size: 17 residues. CDR3 nucleotide sequence: TGTGCCAGCAGCTTGATACAGGGGGCGAAATCGAACACTGAAGCTTTCTTT. The encoded protein is CASSLIQGAKSNTEAFF.

This chain links TRBV19 with TRBJ1-2; D unresolved. Trimming took 6 bases from V and 2 from J, leaving 16 bases between them. CDR3 length: 15 amino acids. Looked up from germline, CDR1 is LNHDA and CDR2 is SQIVND (reference sequence). For the CDR3, the DNA is TGTGCCAGTAGCGGTACTCGGAGTCGCAACTATGGCTACACCTTC. It specifies CASSGTRSRNYGYTF.

J is TRBJ2-1 and V is TRBV28, with 7 bases aligning to TRBD1. The CDR3 has 13 residues. Trimming at V came to 7 bases and at J to 6 bases, leaving 6 bases not matched to a gene. Germline V CDR1 and CDR2: MDHEN, SYDVKM. CDR3 loop: CASTRGTVNEQFF. For the CDR3, the DNA is TGTGCCAGCACTCGTGGGACAGTCAATGAGCAGTTCTTC.

V is TRBV15 and J is TRBJ1-5; TRBD1 is a possible D gene (6 bases). V was cut by 0 bases and J by 5 bases, with 14 bases left in between. The CDR3 has 16 amino acids. In germline, CDR1 is LNHNV, CDR2 YYDKDF (reference sequence). CDR3 sequence reads: CATSRDGGASDQPQHF. The CDR3 region has the DNA TGTGCCACCAGCAGAGATGGGGGGGCGAGCGATCAGCCCCAGCATTTT.